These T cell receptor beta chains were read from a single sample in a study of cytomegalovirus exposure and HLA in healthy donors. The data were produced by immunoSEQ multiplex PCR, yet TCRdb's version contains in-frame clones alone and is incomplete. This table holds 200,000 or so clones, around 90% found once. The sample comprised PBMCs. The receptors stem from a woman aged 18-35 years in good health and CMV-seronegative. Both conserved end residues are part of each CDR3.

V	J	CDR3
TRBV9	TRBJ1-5	CASSPTAGGSNQPQHF
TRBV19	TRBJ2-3	CASSILAGGDTQYF
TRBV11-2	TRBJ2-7	CASSLDSVSSYEQYF
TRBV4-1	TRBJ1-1	CASSQGAGRVWGNTEAFF
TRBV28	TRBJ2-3	CASSFSGYRTDTQYF
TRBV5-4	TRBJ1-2	CASSTGQGYGYTF
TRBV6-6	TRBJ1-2	CASTPVRDSPWGYTF
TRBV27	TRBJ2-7	CASSTYREGVTGEQYF
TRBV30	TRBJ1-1	CAWSGSNTEAFF
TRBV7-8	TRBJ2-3	CASSLADRGGTDTQYF
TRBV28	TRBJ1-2	CASSFFPGQRYGYTF
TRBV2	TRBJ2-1	CASSEWGRGSYNEQFF
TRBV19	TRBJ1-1	CASSIATGQLAEAFF
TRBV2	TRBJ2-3	CASSPLGRAVRTDTQYF
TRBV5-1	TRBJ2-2	CASSSDRGGGELFF
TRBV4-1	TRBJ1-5	CASSQGEQGNQPQHF
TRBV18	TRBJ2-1	CASSRSGIAYNEQFF
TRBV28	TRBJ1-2	CASSLNGGASNYGYTF
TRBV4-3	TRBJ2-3	CASSQPSGSTDTQYF
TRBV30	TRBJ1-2	CAWSPGTGDGYTF
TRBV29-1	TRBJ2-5	CSVGLGQETQYF
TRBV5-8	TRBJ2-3	CASSSGTSGATDTQYF
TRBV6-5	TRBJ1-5	CASSTRLNQPQHF
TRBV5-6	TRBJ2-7	CASSTGQGVYEQYF
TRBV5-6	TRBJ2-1	CASSLLTGTRNEQFF